This T cell receptor beta chain was sequenced in a study of T cell repertoires in cytomegalovirus infection. Overall study context: Use of recently identified HLA-C-restricted and well-studied HLA-B-restricted CMV epitopes was part of the study. Public TCR beta signatures were indicative of both CMV infection and a matching HLA type. Study-level points and caveats: There were HLA-C-restricted CMV-specific TCR beta clonotypes dominating the ex vivo response. Of the TCR beta families, the public ones yielded a cumulative frequency that identified carriers of CMV plus the relevant HLA.

One entry per CDR3 protein, called by TCRdb with MiXCR from the reads. The sample carries 650,000 to 900,000 distinct CDR3 sequences, approximately 32% recorded once. Notes on this clonotype: The target antigen is unknown.

Germline V gene data show CDR1 as MNHEY and CDR2 as SMNVEV (reference sequence). This CDR3 is 16 amino acids long. Trimming pared 8 bases from V and 3 bases from J, leaving 22 bases between. This TCR was sampled from a human donor in good health (CMV status not recorded). Some clones in this sample may be carry-over from other donors' samples. This sequence joins TRBV27 and TRBJ1-2, with D unresolved. The sample consisted of cultured CD8+ T cells from PBMCs, taken from culture after CMV antigen stimulation. The CDR3 is CASRPYPAGLDYGYTF. The CDR3 coding sequence is TGTGCCAGCCGCCCCTACCCCGCCGGACTTGACTATGGCTACACCTTC.